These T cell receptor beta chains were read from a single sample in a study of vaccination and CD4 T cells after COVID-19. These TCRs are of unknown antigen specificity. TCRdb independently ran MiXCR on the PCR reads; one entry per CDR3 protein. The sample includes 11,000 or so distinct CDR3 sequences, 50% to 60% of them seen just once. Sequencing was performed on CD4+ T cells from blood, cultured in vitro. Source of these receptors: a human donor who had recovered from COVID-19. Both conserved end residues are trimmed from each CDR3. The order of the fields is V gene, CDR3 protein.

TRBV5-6,ASSHADRSTDTQY
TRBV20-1,SARGAGGNQETQY
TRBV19,ASSSSQETQY
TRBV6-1,ASSPRDGKTQY
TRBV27,ASRPTHGQGEETQY
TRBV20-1,SARVTVNTEAF
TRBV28,ASSRSWDTQY
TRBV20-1,SARDRFYEQY
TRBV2,ASSVESSGELF
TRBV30,AWSHGGYTEAF
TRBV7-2,ASSFYAMGGVSGETQY
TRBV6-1,ASTARVPWDIQY
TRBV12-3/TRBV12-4,ASSLGWQSYEQY
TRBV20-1,SAEDRGPENSGANVLT
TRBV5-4,ASSWRTGLSNYGYT
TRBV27,ASSPDRDEQY
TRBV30,AWRPLYNEQF
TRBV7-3,ASSPTRGSVNTGELF
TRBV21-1,ASRRGARAGQGPETQY
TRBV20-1,SARDYGVPSYNEQF
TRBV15,ATSGGGTANTGELF
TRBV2,ASSEDLTGSSYNSPLH